The 8 T cell receptor beta chains given below trace back to one sample, sequenced in a study of control samples from healthy donors and cancer patients. The table came from immunoSEQ multiplex PCR; TCRdb's copy has only in-frame clones and leaves some out. The table shows approximately 58,000 clones, with over 75% occurring only once. Source material: PBMCs. The receptors originated from an older woman with lung cancer.

The chain joins TRBV4-2 to TRBJ2-1; 12 bases match TRBD2. Germline CDR1 LGHNA, CDR2 YNFKEQ. This CDR3 is built from 20 residues. V lost 2 bases and J lost 0; bases outside the gene matches: 11. Written as DNA, the CDR3 is TGTGCCAGCAGCCAATTCCGGCTAGCGGGAGGGCCTGGCTCCTACAATGAGCAGTTCTTC. Encoded protein: CASSQFRLAGGPGSYNEQFF.

This chain links TRBV5-5 with TRBJ1-4, with D unresolved. V shed 1 base and J shed 4 bases, with 14 bases lying between them. Germline CDR1 SGHKS, CDR2 YYEKEE (reference sequence). The CDR3 length is 16 residues. This CDR3 is CASSLNPTGGNEKLFF. CDR3 sequence (DNA): TGTGCCAGCAGCTTGAATCCCACGGGTGGTAATGAAAAACTGTTTTTT.

V and J are TRBV9 and TRBJ1-1; D unclear. This CDR3 comprises 13 residues. Looked up from germline, CDR1 is SGDLS and CDR2 is YYNGEE. V was pared by 3 bases and J by 3 bases, with 9 bases between. The CDR3 DNA is TGTGCCAGCAGCGGGGAAGGTTACACTGAAGCTTTCTTT. Protein: CASSGEGYTEAFF.

The J gene is TRBJ1-5, the V gene TRBV27; TRBD1 aligns across 10 bases. This CDR3 has 18 amino acids. Germline V gene data show CDR1 as MNHEY and CDR2 as SMNVEV (reference sequence). With 2 bases clipped from V and 2 bases from J, the junction kept 9 bases outside the gene matches. CDR3 sequence: CASSLKWDRGTGNQPQHF. CDR3 in DNA: TGTGCCAGCAGTTTAAAGTGGGACAGGGGTACGGGCAATCAGCCCCAGCATTTT.

This chain joins TRBV25-1 and TRBJ2-3; D is uncertain. V was trimmed by 2 bases and J by 2 bases, leaving 14 bases between them. Germline V gene data show CDR1 as MGHDK and CDR2 as SYGVNS. This CDR3 has 16 amino acids. The CDR3 protein is CASSEPLGRTTDTQYF. Here the CDR3 DNA reads TGTGCCAGCAGTGAACCCCTGGGCCGAACCACAGATACGCAGTATTTT.

The genes are TRBV2 and TRBJ1-5; 7 positions agree with TRBD1. The CDR3 extends over 14 amino acids. CDR1 is SNHLY, CDR2 FYNNEI, per germline. With V trimmed by 3 bases and J by 7 bases, 6 bases remained unmatched. The CDR3 nucleotides are TGTGCCAGCAGTGACAGGGGGGTCGGCCAGCCCCAGCATTTT. As protein: CASSDRGVGQPQHF.

The chain employs TRBV4-1 and TRBJ2-1, with 14 bases fitting TRBD2. The junction had 8 bases not matched to a gene; V was cut back by 3 bases and J by 7 bases. The CDR3 is 17 amino acids. Germline-derived CDR1 and CDR2 are MGHRA and YSYEKL. CDR3 DNA sequence: TGCGCCAGCAGCCAGGTCAGACTAGCGGGGGGGCATAATGAGCAGTTCTTC. Translating gives CASSQVRLAGGHNEQFF.

This clone was recorded once. This rearrangement joins TRBV5-1 to TRBJ1-1, with D uncertain. CDR1 is SGHRS and CDR2 is YFSETQ in the germline V gene. Trimming removed 0 bases at V and 0 bases at J, with 6 bases between. The CDR3 runs 14 residues. CDR3 coding DNA: TGCGCCAGCAGCTTGGCTAGAATGAACACTGAAGCTTTCTTT. Its translation: CASSLARMNTEAFF.